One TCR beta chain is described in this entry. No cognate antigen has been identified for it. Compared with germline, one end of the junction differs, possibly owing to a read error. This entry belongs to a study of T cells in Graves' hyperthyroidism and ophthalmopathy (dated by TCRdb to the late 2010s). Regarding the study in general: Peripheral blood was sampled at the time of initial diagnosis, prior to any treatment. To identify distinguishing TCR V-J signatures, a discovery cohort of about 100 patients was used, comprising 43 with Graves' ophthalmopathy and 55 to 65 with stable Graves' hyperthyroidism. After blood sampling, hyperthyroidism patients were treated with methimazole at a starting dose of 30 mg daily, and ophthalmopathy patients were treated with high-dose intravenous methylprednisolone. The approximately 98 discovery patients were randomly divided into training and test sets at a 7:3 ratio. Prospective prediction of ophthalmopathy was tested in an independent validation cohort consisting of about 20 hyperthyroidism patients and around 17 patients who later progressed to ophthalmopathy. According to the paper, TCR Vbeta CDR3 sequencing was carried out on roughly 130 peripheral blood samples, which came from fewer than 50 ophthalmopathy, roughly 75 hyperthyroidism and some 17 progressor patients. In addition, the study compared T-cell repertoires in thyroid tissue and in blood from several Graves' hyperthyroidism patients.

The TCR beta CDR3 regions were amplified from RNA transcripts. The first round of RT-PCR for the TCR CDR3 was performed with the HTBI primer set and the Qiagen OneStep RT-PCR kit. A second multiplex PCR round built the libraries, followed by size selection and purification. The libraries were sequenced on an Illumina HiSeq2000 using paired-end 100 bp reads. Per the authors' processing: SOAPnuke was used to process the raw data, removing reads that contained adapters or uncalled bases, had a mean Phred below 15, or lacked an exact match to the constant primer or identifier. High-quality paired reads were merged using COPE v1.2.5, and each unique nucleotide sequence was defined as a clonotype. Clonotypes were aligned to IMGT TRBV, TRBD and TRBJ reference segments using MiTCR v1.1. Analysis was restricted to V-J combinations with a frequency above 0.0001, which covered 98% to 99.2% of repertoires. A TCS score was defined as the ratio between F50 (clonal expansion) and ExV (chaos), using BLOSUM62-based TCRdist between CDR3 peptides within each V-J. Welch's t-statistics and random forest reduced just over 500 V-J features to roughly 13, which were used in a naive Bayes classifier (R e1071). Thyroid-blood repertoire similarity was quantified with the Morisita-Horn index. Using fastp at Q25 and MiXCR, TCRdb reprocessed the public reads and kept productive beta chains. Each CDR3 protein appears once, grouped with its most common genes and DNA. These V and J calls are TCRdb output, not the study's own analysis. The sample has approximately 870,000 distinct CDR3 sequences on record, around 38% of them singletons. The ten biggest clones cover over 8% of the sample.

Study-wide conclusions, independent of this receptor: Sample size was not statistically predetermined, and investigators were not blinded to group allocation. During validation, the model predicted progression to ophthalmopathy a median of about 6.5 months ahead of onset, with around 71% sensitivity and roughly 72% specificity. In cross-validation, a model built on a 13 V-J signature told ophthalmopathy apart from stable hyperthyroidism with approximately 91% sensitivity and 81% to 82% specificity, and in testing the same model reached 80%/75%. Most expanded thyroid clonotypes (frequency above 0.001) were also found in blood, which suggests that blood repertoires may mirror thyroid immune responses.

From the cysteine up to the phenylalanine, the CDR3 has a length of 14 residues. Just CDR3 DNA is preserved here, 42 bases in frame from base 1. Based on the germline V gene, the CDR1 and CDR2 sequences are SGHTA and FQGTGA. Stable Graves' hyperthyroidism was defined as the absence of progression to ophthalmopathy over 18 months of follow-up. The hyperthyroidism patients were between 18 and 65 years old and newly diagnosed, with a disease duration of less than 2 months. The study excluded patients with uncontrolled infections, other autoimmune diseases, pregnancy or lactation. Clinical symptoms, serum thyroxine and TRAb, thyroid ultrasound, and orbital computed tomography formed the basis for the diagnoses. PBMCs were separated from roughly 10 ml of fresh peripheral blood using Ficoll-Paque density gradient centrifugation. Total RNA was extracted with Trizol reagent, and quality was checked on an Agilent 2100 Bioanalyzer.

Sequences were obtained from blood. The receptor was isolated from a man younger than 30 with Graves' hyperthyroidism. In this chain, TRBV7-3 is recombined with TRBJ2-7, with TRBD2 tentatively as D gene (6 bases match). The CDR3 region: CASSQEPGTLEQYF. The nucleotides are TGCGCCAGCAGCCAAGAGCCCGGGACTCTCGAGCAGTACTTC.